A selection of T cell receptor beta chains follows, all from one sample in a study of blood T cells in healthy people across ages. TCRdb re-called the 5' RACE reads with MiXCR, one entry per CDR3 protein. The sample carries more than 800,000 distinct CDR3 sequences, around 30% recorded once. The specimen sequenced was blood. These receptors all stem from a woman over 75 in good health. CDR3s leave out the opening cysteine and the closing phenylalanine or tryptophan.

TRBV6-5	ASSSRETGERF
TRBV3-1	ASSPSRDRGLF
TRBV5-1	ASRTGVGTEAF
TRBV6-5	ASSSAGGFGYT
TRBV14	ASSQFGRDRDGYT
TRBV5-1	ASSLAGLGDTGELF
TRBV9	ASSPVYNEQF
TRBV7-2	ASTSLGPQGFSEAF
TRBV25-1	AGSATMGGDRRTGELF
TRBV12-3/TRBV12-4	ASSLGSGRNTEAF
TRBV7-2	ASSLWSGSVYEQY
TRBV7-2	ASGPPGGQETQY
TRBV6-2/TRBV6-3	ASGGEQF
TRBV5-4	ASSLYRGQGSYNEQF
TRBV7-2	ASGLDRVGNTEAF
TRBV12-3/TRBV12-4	ASSLGQGRSTDTQY
TRBV5-1	ASSLVGGVSNEKLF
TRBV30	AWSTGASYT
TRBV5-1	ASSLGAYGSTDTQY
TRBV20-1	SATTPGQPRYEQY
TRBV6-2/TRBV6-3	ASSKGRSELDYNEQF
TRBV5-1	ASSREFTGPVNSPLH
TRBV6-5	ASSWDPNQPQH
TRBV7-2	ASSLELAGGRNEQY
TRBV19	ASSWGRAVSGANVLT
TRBV20-1	SAREGLLVDT
TRBV29-1	SVATESRDQPQH
TRBV28	ASSLYGGSNQPQH
TRBV12-3/TRBV12-4	ASSLTGVHYEQY
TRBV3-1	ASSQDPGHYEQY
TRBV7-2	ASSLDVPGVSTDTQY
TRBV5-4	ASSLATLAGGTFYEQY
TRBV5-1	ASSLEGGGYNEQF
TRBV12-3/TRBV12-4	ASTLDGANYGYT
TRBV28	ASSLTGGGQETQY
TRBV3-1	ASSQKGGSNRPQH
TRBV7-2	ASSPSTGNPAKNIQY
TRBV20-1	SGKGPVTINTEAF
TRBV28	ASSLGAAKDTQY
TRBV20-1	SAWGQGGGRYT
TRBV7-9	ASSLTGTSSPLH
TRBV12-3/TRBV12-4	ASSPGGGLLGGYT
TRBV29-1	GVSDRNTEAF
TRBV7-9	ASSWGGDEQY
TRBV20-1	SAKDRNSYNEQY
TRBV30	AWSVRTGFFAEAF
TRBV20-1	SAQLESGGEQY
TRBV20-1	SAGSGADTQY
TRBV6-5	ASQKTGTHSYEQY
TRBV5-1	ASSLTTGDNQPQH
TRBV9	ASSQAGGLTYNEQF